Sequencing of this T cell receptor (beta chain) was carried out in a study of CD4 T cell repertoires in COVID-19. No antigens are known for them. Stimulation with autologous monocytes and recombinant SARS-CoV-2 spike or nucleoprotein produced proliferating antigen-reactive T cell lines. Some clones are missing from TCRdb's copy, which holds only in-frame ones; the method was immunoSEQ multiplex PCR. The profile shows approximately 500 clones, around a fifth of them singletons. The sample was central memory CD4+ T cells, cultured in vitro, taken after recovery from COVID-19. The receptor source for this set is a human donor who had COVID-19.

By share of the sample, this clone is large. The chain employs TRBV19 and TRBJ1-5; D is undetermined. Germline-derived CDR1 and CDR2 are LNHDA and SQIVND (reference sequence). V dropped 6 bases and J dropped 9 bases, with 18 bases sitting between them. The CDR3 is 14 amino acids. The CDR3 DNA reads as TGTGCCAGTAGCGCTAATGAAGGGCGCCGGCCCCAGCATTTT. This translates into CASSANEGRRPQHF.